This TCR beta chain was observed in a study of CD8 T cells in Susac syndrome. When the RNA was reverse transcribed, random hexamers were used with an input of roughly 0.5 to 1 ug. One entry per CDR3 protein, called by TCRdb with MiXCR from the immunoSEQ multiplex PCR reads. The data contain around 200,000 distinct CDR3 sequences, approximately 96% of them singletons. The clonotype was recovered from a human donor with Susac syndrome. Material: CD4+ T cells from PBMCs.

The CDR3: CASSVARDANQPQHF. The CDR3 coding sequence is TGTGCCAGCAGCGTAGCCAGGGACGCCAATCAGCCCCAGCATTTT. The chain carries TRBV9 and TRBJ1-5, with a possible D match to TRBD1 (5 bases). This CDR3 contains 15 residues. V was trimmed by 0 bases and J by 3 bases, leaving 10 bases between them. Germline assignment: CDR1 SGDLS and CDR2 YYNGEE.